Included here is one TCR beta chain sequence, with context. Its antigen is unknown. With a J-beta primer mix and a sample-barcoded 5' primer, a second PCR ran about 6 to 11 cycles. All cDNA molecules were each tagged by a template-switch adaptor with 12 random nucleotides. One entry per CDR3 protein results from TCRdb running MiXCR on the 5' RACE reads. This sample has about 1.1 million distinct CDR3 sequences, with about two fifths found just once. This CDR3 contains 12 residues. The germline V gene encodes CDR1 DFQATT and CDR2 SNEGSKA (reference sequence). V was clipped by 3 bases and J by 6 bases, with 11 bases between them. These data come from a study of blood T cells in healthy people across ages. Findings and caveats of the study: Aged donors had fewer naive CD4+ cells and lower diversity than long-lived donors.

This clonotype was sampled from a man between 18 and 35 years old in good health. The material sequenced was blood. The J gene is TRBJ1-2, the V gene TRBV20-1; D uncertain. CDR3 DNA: TGCAGTGCTAGTAGTCAGGAGAATGGCTACACCTTC. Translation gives CSASSQENGYTF.